Shown below are 24 T cell receptor beta chains from a single sample sequenced in a study of OX40 agonist ivuxolimab in advanced cancers. Profiling relied on immunoSEQ multiplex PCR, and the TCRdb table lists in-frame clones only, not all of them. This sample has 50,000 to 65,000 clones, with about nine tenths found just once. The source was CD4+ or CD8+ T cells sorted from blood, collected in a trial of the OX40 agonist ivuxolimab. The receptors derive from an adult with an advanced solid tumor such as melanoma, head and neck, liver or kidney cancer.

The chain combines TRBV6-1 with TRBJ2-4; TRBD1 aligns across 11 bases. Per the germline V gene, CDR1 is MNHNS and CDR2 is SASEGT. This CDR3 is 19 amino acids long. V lost 2 bases to trimming and J lost 0 bases; unmatched junction nucleotides: 9. The CDR3 DNA reads TGTGCCAGCAGTGAAATGCGGACAGGGGGCGAGGTAGCCAAAAACATTCAGTACTTC. Its protein product is CASSEMRTGGEVAKNIQYF.

This CDR3 is CAGRPSGGLRGGYTF. The CDR3 bases are TGTGCCGGACGACCCTCCGGGGGACTAAGGGGCGGCTACACCTTC. V usage is TRBV28 and J usage is TRBJ1-2, with D tentatively TRBD1 (5 bases). CDR3 length equals 15 residues. Trimming stripped 11 bases from V and 8 bases from J, with 27 bases between. Germline lookup yields CDR1 MDHEN and CDR2 SYDVKM.

The rearrangement links TRBV7-3 to TRBJ2-2; no definite D call. Trimming took off 5 bases at V and 2 bases at J, with 0 bases between the two ends. The CDR3 covers 11 residues. The germline CDR1 and CDR2 sequences are SGHTA and FQGTGA. CDR3 nucleotides: TGTGCCAGCAGCAACACCGGGGAGCTGTTTTTT. Protein sequence: CASSNTGELFF.

The chain combines TRBV15 with TRBJ2-1, with D perhaps TRBD2 (6 bases). CDR3 length: 13 amino acids. Germline CDR1 is LNHNV and CDR2 is YYDKDF (reference sequence). Trimming shortened V by 3 bases and J by 10 bases, and 13 bases separated the two germline ends. CDR3: CATSSSREREQFF. DNA of the CDR3: TGTGCCACCAGCAGTTCGCGGGAAAGGGAGCAGTTCTTC.

V usage is TRBV7-8 and J usage is TRBJ1-2; 9 bases align to TRBD1. Germline loops: CDR1 SGHVS, CDR2 FQNEAQ. The V gene end was trimmed by 7 bases and the J gene end by 5 bases; junction bases not matched to a gene: 20. The CDR3 sequence is 18 residues long. CDR3 bases: TGTGCCAGCACCTCTATCCCCACAGGGGGCTTTATAAATTATGGCTACACCTTC. Residues: CASTSIPTGGFINYGYTF.

In its sample, this clone was seen once. This chain joins TRBV15 and TRBJ2-1, with TRBD2 identical over 8 bases. In germline, CDR1 is LNHNV, CDR2 YYDKDF (reference sequence). Germline trimming cut 1 base from V and 6 bases from J; bases unmatched to any gene: 14. The CDR3 extends over 18 amino acids. The CDR3 sequence: CATSRGGRAGGQANEQFF. The CDR3 coding sequence is TGTGCCACCAGCAGAGGTGGGCGGGCGGGAGGCCAAGCCAATGAGCAGTTCTTC.

This chain joins TRBV9 and TRBJ1-2, with unresolved D. The CDR3 totals 13 residues. CDR1 and CDR2 from the germline V gene are SGDLS and YYNGEE. V was cut by 4 bases and J by 7 bases, with 14 bases left in between. DNA of the CDR3: TGTGCCAGCAGCCCAAGGGAGTTGAGTGGCTACACCTTC. Encoded protein: CASSPRELSGYTF.

This chain uses TRBV7-2 with TRBJ1-2, with D unresolved. The CDR3 is made up of 13 amino acids. The V end lost 6 bases, the J end lost 3 bases, and 11 bases lay between the germline ends. CDR1 SGHTA and CDR2 FQGNSA come from the germline V gene. CDR3 amino acids: CASSLTMDYGYTF. CDR3 DNA sequence: TGTGCCAGCAGTCTTACGATGGACTATGGCTACACCTTC. The whole variable domain, remainder taken from reference TRBV7-2 and TRBJ1-2, is GAGVSQSPSNKVTEKGKDVELRCDPISGHTALYWYRQSLGQGLEFLIYFQGNSAPDKSGLPSDRFSAERTGGSVSTLTIQRTQQEDSAVYLCASSLTMDYGYTFGSGTRLTVV.

The chain is built from TRBV7-9 and TRBJ1-1, with D uncertain. The length of the CDR3 is 13 residues. Germline V gives CDR1 SEHNR, CDR2 FQNEAQ (reference sequence). The V end lost 2 bases, the J end lost 4 bases, and 8 bases lay between the germline ends. The CDR3 loop is CASSLSQSTEAFF. CDR3 sequence (DNA): TGTGCCAGCAGCTTAAGCCAGAGCACTGAAGCTTTCTTT. Full variable domain (rest looked up from reference TRBV7-9 and TRBJ1-1): DTGVSQNPRHKITKRGQNVTFRCDPISEHNRLYWYRQTLGQGPEFLTYFQNEAQLEKSRLLSDRFSAERPKGSFSTLEIQRTEQGDSAMYLCASSLSQSTEAFFGQGTRLTVV.

The chain joins TRBV6-5 to TRBJ2-5; a possible D gene is TRBD2 (5 bases). The CDR3 is 15 residues long. The V and J ends lost 0 bases and 7 bases respectively, with 15 bases between them. From germline, CDR1 is MNHEY and CDR2 SVGAGI. As DNA, the CDR3 is TGTGCCAGCAGTTACTCCCGGGAAGGATGGGGGACCCAGTACTTC. Amino acids: CASSYSREGWGTQYF.

J is TRBJ2-5 and V is TRBV19, with D unresolved. There are 13 residues in the CDR3. V was trimmed by 0 bases and J by 3 bases, leaving 5 bases between them. Germline CDR1 is LNHDA and CDR2 is SQIVND (reference sequence). CDR3 sequence reads: CASSIDGEETQYF. Written as DNA, the CDR3 is TGTGCCAGTAGTATAGATGGGGAAGAGACCCAGTACTTC.

V usage is TRBV6-5 and J usage is TRBJ2-3, with a possible D match to TRBD2 (6 bases). Germline V gene lookup returns CDR1 MNHEY and CDR2 SVGAGI. The CDR3 is 15 amino acids. V lost 8 bases and J lost 2, with 17 bases in between. CDR3 bases: TGTGCCAGCCGCCCCCGGGAGCCTCCCACAGATACGCAGTATTTT. Translating gives CASRPREPPTDTQYF.

The V and J genes are TRBV29-1 and TRBJ1-3; D is undetermined. The V gene lost 7 bases and the J gene lost 4 bases, with 8 bases spanning the gap. The CDR3 runs to 11 residues. CDR1 and CDR2 (germline): SQVTM, ANQGSEA. CDR3 bases: TGCAGCGCCCGGGAGGGAAACACCATATATTTT. As protein: CSAREGNTIYF.

J is TRBJ2-3 and V is TRBV18; D perhaps matches TRBD1 (5 bases). The CDR3 is 15 amino acids. Trimming pared 4 bases from V and 2 bases from J, leaving 13 bases between. Germline CDR1 reads KGHSH; CDR2 reads LQKENI. The DNA for the CDR3 is TGTGCCAGCTCACGGGGCCGGGCGACCACAGATACGCAGTATTTT. Translation gives CASSRGRATTDTQYF.

CDR3 sequence reads: CASGDGLNTEAFF. CDR3 nucleotides: TGTGCCAGCGGGGACGGACTGAACACTGAAGCTTTCTTT. The V and J genes are TRBV6-1 and TRBJ1-1; weak D call: TRBD1 (5 bases). V was cut by 8 bases and J by 0 bases, with 10 bases left in between. CDR1 is MNHNS, CDR2 SASEGT, per germline. The CDR3 loop spans 13 amino acids.

V is TRBV28 and J is TRBJ2-5, with 10 bases identical to TRBD2. The CDR3 is 13 residues long. Germline-derived CDR1 and CDR2 are MDHEN and SYDVKM. Trimming removed 8 bases from V and 4 bases from J; junction bases left unmatched: 4. The CDR3 loop is CASGLAGGETQYF. As DNA, the CDR3 is TGTGCCAGCGGCTTAGCGGGAGGAGAGACCCAGTACTTC.

J is TRBJ2-6 and V is TRBV7-2; tentative D call: TRBD2 (5 bases). CDR3 length: 14 amino acids. Deletions cut 5 bases from V and 1 base from J, with 6 bases between. Germline V CDR1 and CDR2: SGHTA, FQGNSA. The CDR3, as DNA: TGTGCCAGCAGCCGAGGGTCTGGGGCCAACGTCCTGACTTTC. It encodes CASSRGSGANVLTF.

This chain joins TRBV7-9 and TRBJ2-1; 9 nucleotides align to TRBD1. The CDR3 totals 16 residues. V dropped 3 bases and J dropped 9; count of bases not matched to a gene: 12. Germline values: CDR1 SEHNR, CDR2 FQNEAQ (reference sequence). The CDR3 nucleotides read TGTGCCAGCAGCTTTCAGTGGGACAGGGCGAAGAGTGAGCAGTTCTTC. This gives the protein CASSFQWDRAKSEQFF.

This clone appeared a few times. This chain uses TRBV19 with TRBJ1-1, with 8 positions matching TRBD1. The CDR3 totals 12 residues. Germline-derived CDR1 and CDR2 are LNHDA and SQIVND (reference sequence). Unmatched junction bases numbered 3, after V lost 6 bases and J lost 6 bases. CDR3 residues: CASRLQGAEAFF. CDR3 sequence (DNA): TGTGCCAGTAGATTACAGGGGGCTGAAGCTTTCTTT.

The chain uses TRBV19 and TRBJ2-3; TRBD2 agrees at 10 bases. Trimming took 7 bases from V and 0 from J; bases not matched to a gene: 4. Germline CDR1 is LNHDA and CDR2 is SQIVND (reference sequence). This CDR3 spans 15 amino acids. DNA for the CDR3: TGTGCCAGTACCTTGACTAGCGGGAGCACAGATACGCAGTATTTT. Encoded protein: CASTLTSGSTDTQYF. The full variable domain, with the rest looked up from reference TRBV19 and TRBJ2-3, is DGGITQSPKYLFRKEGQNVTLSCEQNLNHDAMYWYRQDPGQGLRLIYYSQIVNDFQKGDIAEGYSVSREKKESFPLTVTSAQKNPTAFYLCASTLTSGSTDTQYFGPGTRLTVL.

The CDR3 reads CASSDREGPYNEQFF. In nucleotides, the CDR3 is TGCGCCAGCAGTGACCGGGAGGGCCCGTACAATGAGCAGTTCTTC. This chain connects TRBV10-1 to TRBJ2-1; 8 bases match TRBD2. There are 15 residues in the CDR3. Germline CDR1 is WNHNN and CDR2 is SYGVQD (reference sequence). Trimming removed 3 bases from V and 4 bases from J; junction bases left unmatched: 5.

On this clone: Additional DNA sequences in this sample encode the identical CDR3. The chain combines TRBV9 with TRBJ2-1; 8 nucleotides align to TRBD2. Germline V gene sequence: CDR1 SGDLS, CDR2 YYNGEE. Losses at the gene ends were 2 bases for V and 0 bases for J; bases not matched to a gene: 1. The CDR3 extends over 15 amino acids. The CDR3 sequence: CASSVSGSSYNEQFF. The CDR3 bases are TGTGCCAGCAGCGTCAGCGGGAGCTCCTACAATGAGCAGTTCTTC.

This chain connects TRBV7-2 to TRBJ2-3, with D unresolved. The germline V and J ends were trimmed by 5 bases and 3 bases, with 12 bases remaining between them. Germline V gene data show CDR1 as SGHTA and CDR2 as FQGNSA. This CDR3 spans 14 amino acids. The CDR3 is CASSPSLLTDTQYF. The CDR3 DNA is TGTGCCAGCAGCCCCTCGCTCCTGACAGATACGCAGTATTTT.

J is TRBJ2-1 and V is TRBV5-1, with 12 bases fitting TRBD2. CDR1 is SGHRS and CDR2 is YFSETQ in the germline V gene. The CDR3 is 21 amino acids. The ends lost 3 bases at V and 4 bases at J; junction bases unmatched: 20. CDR3 sequence (DNA): TGCGCCAGCAGCTACAAAATTCCGACTAGCGGGAGTAAAGAAAATTACAATGAGCAGTTCTTC. Translation gives CASSYKIPTSGSKENYNEQFF. The entire variable domain, with the rest obtained from reference TRBV5-1 and TRBJ2-1, is as follows: KAGVTQTPRYLIKTRGQQVTLSCSPISGHRSVSWYQQTPGQGLQFLFEYFSETQRNKGNFPGRFSGRQFSNSRSEMNVSTLELGDSALYLCASSYKIPTSGSKENYNEQFFGPGTRLTVL.